This TCR beta chain was sequenced during a study of radiotherapy plus CTLA-4 blockade in lung cancer. Study as a whole: Of all patients, under 20% responded objectively and about 30% showed disease control. The study's findings and limits: Radiotherapy was combined with ipilimumab, and tumor-derived TCR clones then expanded in blood.

The V gene end was trimmed by 1 base and the J gene end by 3 bases; junction bases not matched to a gene: 2. Germline CDR1 is MDHEN and CDR2 is SYDVKM. This CDR3 has 14 residues. Produced via immunoSEQ multiplex PCR; TCRdb's table is partial and in-frame only. Of fewer than 35,000 clones in the sample, around 70% were seen once. For this clone: Its cognate antigen is unknown.

The sequence derives from a human donor with non-small cell lung cancer that progressed on radiotherapy plus ipilimumab. The chain joins TRBV28 to TRBJ2-7; TRBD1 aligns across 8 bases. The specimen comprised peripheral blood, sampled from a patient treated with radiotherapy plus ipilimumab. The CDR3 spells CASSLSDRVYEQYF. As DNA, the CDR3 is TGTGCCAGCAGTTTATCGGACAGGGTCTACGAGCAGTACTTC.